This TCR beta chain came from a study of T-cell reconstitution after alpha-beta-depleted transplantation in children. Preparing the TCRbeta library involved the use of unique molecular identifiers. TCRdb passed the PCR reads through MiXCR, listing each CDR3 protein once. The table lists around 30,000 distinct CDR3 sequences, 5.5% to 7% of them singletons. This clonotype was detected many times. Its specificity is unknown. Regarding the study as a whole: Some patients owed their high day-60 TCRbeta diversity to surviving recipient T cells and thymic progenitors. Alpha-beta T cells present about two months after transplant were reported to originate from several hundred expanded graft clones. Most T-cell counts and diversity one year after the transplant came from T cells that were newly produced.

The germline V and J ends were trimmed by 5 bases and 2 bases, with 13 bases remaining between them. The CDR3 loop spans 14 amino acids. Per the germline V gene, CDR1 is SEHNR and CDR2 is FQNEAQ (reference sequence). The sequence was collected from a child younger than two who had a stem cell transplant for acute myeloid leukemia, so the T cells may come from the graft donor. The chain uses TRBV7-9 and TRBJ2-7; a possible D gene is TRBD2 (6 bases). This specimen was peripheral blood, taken 60 days after TCRalphabeta/CD19-depleted stem cell transplant. The CDR3 region has the DNA TGTGCCAGCAGCCTCGGGGGATCCCCCTACGAGCAGTACTTC. Translation: CASSLGGSPYEQYF.